Each of the 18 T cell receptor beta chains below was sequenced from the same sample in a study of blood T cell repertoires in COVID-19. Only in-frame clones appear in the TCRdb table, and some are missing; sequencing was by immunoSEQ multiplex PCR. The sample records some 170,000 clones, 87% being singletons. The material sequenced was PBMCs or T cells enriched from blood (not recorded which). The source of these receptors is a human donor with acute COVID-19. The donor label of this sample is uncertain.

This rearrangement joins TRBV5-1 to TRBJ2-4, with D perhaps matching TRBD1 (6 bases). The V end was cut by 0 bases, the J end by 0 bases, with 25 bases between. CDR3 length: 21 residues. CDR1 is SGHRS and CDR2 is YFSETQ in the germline V gene. The CDR3 coding sequence is TGCGCCAGCAGCTTGGAGGGTCGGTGGCAGGGGACCTCTCTAGCCAAAAACATTCAGTACTTC. Protein sequence: CASSLEGRWQGTSLAKNIQYF. The full variable domain, rest sourced from reference TRBV5-1 and TRBJ2-4, is KAGVTQTPRYLIKTRGQQVTLSCSPISGHRSVSWYQQTPGQGLQFLFEYFSETQRNKGNFPGRFSGRQFSNSRSEMNVSTLELGDSALYLCASSLEGRWQGTSLAKNIQYFGAGTRLSVL.

The chain has TRBV4-2 and TRBJ1-1; weak D call: TRBD1 (5 bases). Germline CDR1 reads LGHNA; CDR2 reads YNFKEQ. The germline V and J ends were trimmed by 4 bases and 7 bases, with 13 bases remaining between them. The CDR3 extends over 13 amino acids. CDR3 amino acids: CASSPQGTLEAFF. CDR3 sequence (DNA): TGTGCCAGCAGCCCGCAGGGCACACTTGAAGCTTTCTTT.

This chain links TRBV5-1 with TRBJ1-6, with TRBD1 identical over 8 bases. V lost 3 bases and J lost 11; bases outside the gene matches: 4. The CDR3 is made up of 13 amino acids. Per germline, CDR1 SGHRS and CDR2 YFSETQ. CDR3 bases: TGCGCCAGCAGCTCGACAGGGGTTGCACCCCTCCACTTT. Protein: CASSSTGVAPLHF. The variable domain in full, completed from reference TRBV5-1 and TRBJ1-6, reads KAGVTQTPRYLIKTRGQQVTLSCSPISGHRSVSWYQQTPGQGLQFLFEYFSETQRNKGNFPGRFSGRQFSNSRSEMNVSTLELGDSALYLCASSSTGVAPLHFGNGTRLTVT.

The gene calls are TRBV10-2 and TRBJ2-3; perhaps TRBD2 as D (6 bases). V was cut by 5 bases and J by 6 bases, with 15 bases left in between. CDR3 length: 14 amino acids. Germline CDR1 is WSHSY and CDR2 is SAAADI. The CDR3 DNA follows: TGCGCCAGCAGTTGGAGACTAGTTGGGGATACGCAGTATTTT. Protein product: CASSWRLVGDTQYF.

This clone was counted once. CDR3 loop: CSAQQGAGGYTF. CDR3 coding DNA: TGCAGCGCCCAACAGGGGGCGGGTGGCTACACCTTC. The rearrangement joins TRBV29-1 to TRBJ1-2, with 9 bases that match TRBD1. V was pared by 7 bases and J by 7 bases, with 7 bases of the junction left unmatched. From germline, CDR1 is SQVTM and CDR2 ANQGSEA. This CDR3 region has 12 residues. The whole variable domain, remainder taken from reference TRBV29-1 and TRBJ1-2, is SAVISQKPSRDICQRGTSLTIQCQVDSQVTMMFWYRQQPGQSLTLIATANQGSEATYESGFVIDKFPISRPNLTFSTLTVSNMSPEDSSIYLCSAQQGAGGYTFGSGTRLTVV.

This clone was seen ten or more times. The J gene is TRBJ1-1, the V gene TRBV11-3; 8 positions agree with TRBD1. From germline, CDR1 is SGHNT and CDR2 YENEEA. V lost 5 bases and J lost 3; bases outside the gene matches: 2. There are 13 residues in the CDR3. CDR3 coding DNA: TGTGCCAGCAGCCCACAGGGGGACACTGAAGCTTTCTTT. This translates into CASSPQGDTEAFF.

This sequence joins TRBV4-1 and TRBJ1-2; the match to TRBD1 covers 7 bases. CDR3 length: 14 residues. Per germline, CDR1 MGHRA and CDR2 YSYEKL. V was clipped by 5 bases and J by 4 bases; unmatched bases: 7. The CDR3, as DNA: TGCGCCAGCAGCGGGCACAGGGGTAGCTATGGCTACACCTTC. Its protein is CASSGHRGSYGYTF.

This clone was seen a handful of times. The chain has TRBV2 and TRBJ2-7; possible D gene TRBD1, 6 bases. The germline V gene encodes CDR1 SNHLY and CDR2 FYNNEI. V lost 7 bases to trimming and J lost 5 bases, with 21 bases between them. This CDR3 region has 15 residues. The CDR3 spells CASKSLRDTDNEQYF. The CDR3 nucleotides are TGTGCCAGCAAAAGTCTCCGGGACACGGACAACGAGCAGTACTTC.

V gene TRBV7-2 combines with J gene TRBJ2-5; 8 nucleotides align to TRBD1. Per the germline V gene, CDR1 is SGHTA and CDR2 is FQGNSA. The CDR3 covers 17 residues. The V and J ends lost 2 bases and 1 base, in that order; junction bases with no gene match: 9. CDR3 nucleotide sequence: TGTGCCAGCAGCTTACCAGGGGGCCGGAGCTCCCAAGAGACCCAGTACTTC. Its translation is CASSLPGGRSSQETQYF.

This chain joins TRBV21-1 and TRBJ2-5; the D call in the table, TRBD1, was not verified against the DNA. TRBV21-1 is an annotated pseudogene. The CDR3 length is 16 residues. This chain's CDR3 is CASSKGVDRAEETQYF. Written as DNA, the CDR3 is TGTGCCAGCAGCAAAGGAGTGGACAGGGCGGAAGAGACCCAGTACTTC.

V usage is TRBV19 and J usage is TRBJ1-4, with 7 bases matching TRBD1. Germline V CDR1 and CDR2: LNHDA, SQIVND (reference sequence). J gave up 0 bases and V 6 bases, and 7 bases lay outside the gene matches. The CDR3 spans 16 residues. CDR3 amino acids: CASRPGQTTTNEKLFF. The CDR3 coding sequence is TGTGCCAGTAGACCGGGACAGACTACAACTAATGAAAAACTGTTTTTT.

This sequence joins TRBV19 and TRBJ2-1; D is perhaps TRBD2 (6 bases). Per germline, CDR1 LNHDA and CDR2 SQIVND (reference sequence). The length of the CDR3 is 15 residues. Trimming took off 5 bases at V and 4 bases at J, with 15 bases between the two ends. In DNA form, the CDR3 reads TGTGCCAGTAGTCCTCCGGGACTGGAATACAATGAGCAGTTCTTC. The encoded protein is CASSPPGLEYNEQFF.

V gene TRBV12-3 or TRBV12-4 combines with J gene TRBJ1-2; D may be TRBD1 (5 bases). The CDR3 has 13 residues. V gave up 3 bases and J gave up 6 bases, with 11 bases separating them. The CDR3 coding sequence is TGTGCCAGCAGTTTGGTCCAGGGCCATGGCTACACCTTC. It codes for CASSLVQGHGYTF.

The J gene is TRBJ1-2, the V gene TRBV7-2; perhaps TRBD1 as D (5 bases). The CDR3 has 14 residues. Looked up from germline, CDR1 is SGHTA and CDR2 is FQGNSA. The V gene lost 2 bases and the J gene lost 2 bases, with 9 bases spanning the gap. In DNA form, the CDR3 reads TGTGCCAGCAGCTTACGCCCAGGGAACTATGGCTACACCTTC. Encoded protein: CASSLRPGNYGYTF.

The chain joins TRBV19 to TRBJ1-1; TRBD1 is a possible D gene (5 bases). From germline, CDR1 is LNHDA and CDR2 SQIVND (reference sequence). The CDR3 consists of 13 residues. The V end lost 5 bases, the J end lost 4 bases, and 11 bases lay between the germline ends. The CDR3 loop is CASSATGFTEAFF. DNA for the CDR3: TGTGCCAGTAGTGCCACAGGATTCACTGAAGCTTTCTTT. Using reference TRBV19 and TRBJ1-1 for the parts outside the CDR3, the full variable domain is DGGITQSPKYLFRKEGQNVTLSCEQNLNHDAMYWYRQDPGQGLRLIYYSQIVNDFQKGDIAEGYSVSREKKESFPLTVTSAQKNPTAFYLCASSATGFTEAFFGQGTRLTVV.

The sample holds a few counts of this clone. The J gene is TRBJ2-1, the V gene TRBV5-1, with 7 positions matching TRBD1. Germline V gene lookup returns CDR1 SGHRS and CDR2 YFSETQ. After removal of 4 bases from V and 5 bases from J, the junction contained 9 bases not matched to a gene. The CDR3 length is 15 residues. This CDR3 reads CASSHRGQTHNEQFF. The CDR3 DNA follows: TGCGCCAGCAGCCACCGGGGACAGACACACAATGAGCAGTTCTTC.

CDR3 DNA sequence: TGCAGCGTTGGGGGGGGACACAACTATGGCTACACCTTC. As protein: CSVGGGHNYGYTF. The chain joins TRBV29-1 to TRBJ1-2; a weak D match, TRBD1 (6 bases). Germline V CDR1 and CDR2: SQVTM, ANQGSEA. V lost 4 bases and J lost 2, with 11 bases in between. The CDR3 totals 13 residues.

The chain combines TRBV10-3 with TRBJ1-3, with 7 bases lining up with TRBD1. After removal of 7 bases from V and 4 bases from J, the junction contained 7 bases not matched to a gene. This CDR3 spans 14 amino acids. Germline lookup yields CDR1 ENHRY and CDR2 SYGVKD. CDR3 nucleotide sequence: TGTGCCATCACCCAGACAGGGTCGGGAAACACCATATATTTT. As protein: CAITQTGSGNTIYF.